The 4 T cell receptor beta chains below all came from one sample that was sequenced in a study of regulatory T cells in long-lasting Graves disease. Through Arm-PCR of CDR3 regions and iRepertoire HTBI primers, TCR beta libraries were built. In TCRdb, the multiplex PCR reads were re-called with MiXCR into one record per CDR3 protein. Among 420,000 or so distinct CDR3 sequences, approximately 16% were seen once, and the ten largest hold about 23%. Time point noted: newly diagnosed GD, antithyroid drugs for less than 3 months. PBMCs provided the RNA from which the TCR library was made. The data were also submitted as part of a second study, on T cells in Graves' hyperthyroidism and ophthalmopathy.

Here the sequenced sample was peripheral blood mononuclear cells (PBMCs), taken at new diagnosis, from a patient treated with antithyroid drugs. The receptors stem from a woman between 18 and 29 years old with Graves disease.

This chain links TRBV4-1 with TRBJ2-1, with a tentative D call TRBD2 (5 bases). V lost 0 bases and J lost 6, with 9 bases in between. Germline CDR1 reads MGHRA; CDR2 reads YSYEKL. The CDR3 spans 14 residues. The CDR3 coding sequence is TGCGCCAGCAGCCAAGATCCAGAGGGCAATGAGCAGTTCTTC. Residues: CASSQDPEGNEQFF.

This clonotype was observed many times. The J gene is TRBJ2-4, the V gene TRBV7-9; 7 bases match TRBD1. From germline, CDR1 is SEHNR and CDR2 FQNEAQ (reference sequence). This CDR3 has 12 residues. J lost 9 bases, V lost 1 base, and 0 bases had no gene match. The CDR3 DNA is TGTGCCAGCAGCTTAGAGGGGGCCATTCAGTACTTC. As protein: CASSLEGAIQYF. The full variable domain, its missing parts supplied by reference TRBV7-9 and TRBJ2-4, is DTGVSQNPRHKITKRGQNVTFRCDPISEHNRLYWYRQTLGQGPEFLTYFQNEAQLEKSRLLSDRFSAERPKGSFSTLEIQRTEQGDSAMYLCASSLEGAIQYFGAGTRLSVL.

This clonotype was seen a few times. V and J are TRBV7-9 and TRBJ1-4; D is unclear. The CDR3 length is 17 residues. V was cut by 1 base and J by 10 bases, with 22 bases left in between. Germline V CDR1 and CDR2: SEHNR, FQNEAQ (reference sequence). The CDR3 protein is CASSLVLTDSSGPKLFF. For the CDR3, the DNA is TGTGCCAGCAGCTTAGTGTTAACGGACTCGAGCGGACCAAAACTGTTTTTT.

The chain joins TRBV19 to TRBJ1-5, with 8 bases that match TRBD1. The V gene's germline CDR1 is LNHDA and CDR2 SQIVND (reference sequence). CDR3 length equals 14 residues. The V gene end was trimmed by 6 bases and the J gene end by 3 bases; junction bases not matched to a gene: 4. In DNA form, the CDR3 reads TGTGCCAGTAGCCTCAGGGGGCTCAATCAGCCCCAGCATTTT. Translated, it gives CASSLRGLNQPQHF.